The clone carrying this T cell receptor beta chain was seen a handful of times. The antigen remains unidentified. The data originate from a study of blood T cells in healthy people across ages. General study findings and limits: Roughly linearly, TCR beta diversity per million T cells fell as age increased.

A second PCR, run for roughly 7 to 12 cycles, used a sample-barcoded 5' primer plus a J-beta primer mix. TCRdb ran MiXCR on the 5' RACE reads and lists one entry per CDR3 protein. Found here are some 760,000 distinct CDR3 sequences, approximately 25% of them singletons; the top ten hold just under 9.5%. Germline V CDR1 and CDR2: LGHNA, YNFKEQ. The length of the CDR3 is 13 residues. V was trimmed by 4 bases and J by 9 bases, leaving 15 bases between them. The sample was also linked to a second study, of T cells of mothers and their children. Per that study: Three mothers and their six children, all healthy Caucasians, donated. Not a single persistent microchimeric T cell clone was detected.

Source material: blood. The chain carries TRBV4-2 and TRBJ1-2; D call uncertain. This TCR was sampled from a boy aged 5-17 years in good health. In DNA, the CDR3 is TGTGCCAGCAGCCTAACCGGTGGAGGGAGCTACACCTTC. It encodes CASSLTGGGSYTF.